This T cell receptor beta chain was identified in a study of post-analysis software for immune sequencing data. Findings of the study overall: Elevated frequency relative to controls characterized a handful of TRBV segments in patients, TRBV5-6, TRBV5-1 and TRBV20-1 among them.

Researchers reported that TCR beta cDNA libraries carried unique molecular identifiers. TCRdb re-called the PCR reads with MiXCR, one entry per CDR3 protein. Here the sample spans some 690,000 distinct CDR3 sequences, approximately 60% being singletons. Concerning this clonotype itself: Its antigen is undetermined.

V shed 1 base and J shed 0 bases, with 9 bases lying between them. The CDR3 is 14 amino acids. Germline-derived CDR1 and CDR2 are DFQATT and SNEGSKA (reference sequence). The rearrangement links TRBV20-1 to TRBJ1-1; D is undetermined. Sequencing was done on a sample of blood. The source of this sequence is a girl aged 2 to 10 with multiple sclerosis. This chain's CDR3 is CSARGRRMNTEAFF. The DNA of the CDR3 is TGCAGTGCTAGAGGACGACGGATGAACACTGAAGCTTTCTTT.